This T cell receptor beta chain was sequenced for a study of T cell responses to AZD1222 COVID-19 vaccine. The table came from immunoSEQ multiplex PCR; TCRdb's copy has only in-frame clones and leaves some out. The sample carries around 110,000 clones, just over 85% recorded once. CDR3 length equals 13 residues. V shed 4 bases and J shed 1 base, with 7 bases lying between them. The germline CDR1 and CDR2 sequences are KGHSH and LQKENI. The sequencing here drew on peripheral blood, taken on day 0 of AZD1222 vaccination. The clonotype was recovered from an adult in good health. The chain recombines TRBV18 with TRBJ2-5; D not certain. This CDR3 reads CASSLSLQETQYF. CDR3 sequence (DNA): TGTGCCAGCTCACTGAGCCTCCAAGAGACCCAGTACTTC.